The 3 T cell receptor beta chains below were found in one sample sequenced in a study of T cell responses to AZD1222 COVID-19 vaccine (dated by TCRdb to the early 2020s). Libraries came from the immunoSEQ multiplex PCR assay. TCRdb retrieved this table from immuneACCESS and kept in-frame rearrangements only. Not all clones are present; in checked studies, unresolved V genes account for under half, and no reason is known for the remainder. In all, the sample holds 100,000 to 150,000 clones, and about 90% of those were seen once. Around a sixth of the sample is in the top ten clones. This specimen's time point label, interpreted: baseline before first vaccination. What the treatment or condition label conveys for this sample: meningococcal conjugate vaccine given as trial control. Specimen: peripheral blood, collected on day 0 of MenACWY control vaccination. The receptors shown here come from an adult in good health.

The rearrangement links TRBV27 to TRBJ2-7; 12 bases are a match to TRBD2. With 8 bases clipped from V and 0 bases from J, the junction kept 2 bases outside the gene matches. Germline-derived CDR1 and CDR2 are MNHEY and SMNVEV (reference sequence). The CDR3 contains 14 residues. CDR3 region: CASRTSGISYEQYF. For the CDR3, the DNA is TGTGCCAGCCGGACTAGCGGGATCTCCTACGAGCAGTACTTC.

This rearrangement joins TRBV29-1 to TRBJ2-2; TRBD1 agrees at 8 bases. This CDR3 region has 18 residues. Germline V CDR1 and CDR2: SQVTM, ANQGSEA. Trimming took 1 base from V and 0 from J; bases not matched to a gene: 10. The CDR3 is CSVEGDRPKTANTGELFF. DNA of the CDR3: TGCAGCGTTGAAGGGGACAGGCCGAAAACTGCGAACACCGGGGAGCTGTTTTTT.

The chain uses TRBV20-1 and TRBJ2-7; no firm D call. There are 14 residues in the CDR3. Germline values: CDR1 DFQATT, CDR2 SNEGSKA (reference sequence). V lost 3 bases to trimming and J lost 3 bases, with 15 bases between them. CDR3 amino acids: CSASLTALFYEQYF. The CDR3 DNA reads TGCAGTGCTAGTCTTACAGCCCTCTTCTACGAGCAGTACTTC.